Listed here are 30 T cell receptor beta chains from one sample, sequenced in a study of blood T cell repertoires in COVID-19. Assay: immunoSEQ multiplex PCR; the TCRdb copy retains only in-frame clones and omits some. The sample yields 130,000 to 150,000 clones, roughly 79% seen once. Source material: peripheral blood. The receptors come from a woman aged 55-69 years with acute or convalescent COVID-19.

The chain links TRBV10-1 to TRBJ2-1; TRBD1 aligns across 12 bases. After removal of 5 bases from V and 8 bases from J, the junction contained 7 bases not matched to a gene. This CDR3 is built from 15 residues. CDR1 WNHNN and CDR2 SYGVQD come from the germline V gene (reference sequence). The CDR3 loop is CASSMGQGAFDEQFF. The CDR3 DNA follows: TGCGCCAGCAGTATGGGACAGGGGGCCTTCGATGAGCAGTTCTTC.

The sample holds one count of this clone. The rearrangement links TRBV19 to TRBJ1-1; no definite D call. The CDR3 spans 16 residues. Trimming shortened V by 2 bases and J by 0 bases, and 13 bases separated the two germline ends. From germline, CDR1 is LNHDA and CDR2 SQIVND (reference sequence). The chain's CDR3 is CASSITPDYMNTEAFF. For the CDR3, the DNA is TGTGCCAGTAGTATAACGCCGGACTACATGAACACTGAAGCTTTCTTT.

Remarks on this clone: Sequence at one end of the junction differs from germline and may be a read error. The chain carries TRBV6-2 or TRBV6-3 and TRBJ1-1; 10 nucleotides match TRBD1. CDR1 and CDR2 from the germline V gene are MNHEY and SVGEGT. The CDR3 contains 17 residues. The CDR3 is CASSYPTGGGLNSEAFF. The CDR3 DNA is TGTGCCAGCAGTTACCCGACAGGGGGCGGCCTGAACAGTGAAGCTTTCTTT.

The J gene is TRBJ2-2, the V gene TRBV19; D possibly corresponds to TRBD1 (5 bases). The CDR3 is 15 residues long. With 3 bases removed from V and 0 bases from J, the gap between germline ends came to 8 bases. Per germline, CDR1 LNHDA and CDR2 SQIVND (reference sequence). The CDR3 spells CASSIQGSNTGELFF. In DNA form, the CDR3 reads TGTGCCAGTAGTATTCAGGGTTCGAACACCGGGGAGCTGTTTTTT.

The V call is TRBV12-3 or TRBV12-4, the J call TRBJ1-5; D not certain. V was cut by 3 bases and J by 10 bases, with 7 bases left in between. This CDR3 comprises 11 residues. Here the CDR3 reads CASSFREPQHF. The CDR3 DNA reads TGTGCCAGCAGTTTTAGAGAACCCCAGCATTTT.

The chain uses TRBV28 and TRBJ1-5; weak D call: TRBD1 (5 bases). The CDR3 sequence is 15 residues long. Germline loops: CDR1 MDHEN, CDR2 SYDVKM. V shed 7 bases and J shed 0 bases, with 13 bases lying between them. In DNA, the CDR3 is TGTGCCAGCATAGGGGCGGTCTATAGCAATCAGCCCCAGCATTTT. Protein product: CASIGAVYSNQPQHF.

This clone was observed a handful of times. The rearrangement uses TRBV7-2 and TRBJ2-7, with 9 bases aligning to TRBD2. The V gene end was trimmed by 2 bases and the J gene end by 2 bases; junction bases not matched to a gene: 13. In germline, CDR1 is SGHTA, CDR2 FQGNSA. This CDR3 contains 18 residues. Here the CDR3 DNA reads TGTGCCAGCAGCTTAAGGGGGGGGCATATAGCGGGAGCCTACGAGCAGTACTTC. It specifies CASSLRGGHIAGAYEQYF.

The V gene is TRBV7-9, the J gene TRBJ1-2; the match to TRBD1 covers 7 bases. Germline lookup yields CDR1 SEHNR and CDR2 FQNEAQ (reference sequence). This CDR3 is 15 amino acids long. Losses at the gene ends were 1 base for V and 4 bases for J; bases not matched to a gene: 6. CDR3 sequence: CASSLVLGQFYGYTF. The CDR3 nucleotides read TGTGCCAGCAGCTTAGTCCTGGGACAGTTCTATGGCTACACCTTC.

CDR3 coding DNA: TGTGCCAGCAGTGAAGACAGGGTTCAGCCCCAGCATTTT. Encoded protein: CASSEDRVQPQHF. This chain joins TRBV2 and TRBJ1-5; a possible D gene is TRBD1 (6 bases). V dropped 1 base and J dropped 6 bases, with 7 bases sitting between them. Germline CDR1 SNHLY, CDR2 FYNNEI. This CDR3 region has 13 residues.

This sequence joins TRBV19 and TRBJ1-1; D gene uncertain. Germline V gives CDR1 LNHDA, CDR2 SQIVND (reference sequence). The CDR3 runs to 14 residues. Trimming took 1 base from V and 1 from J, leaving 7 bases between them. CDR3: CASSIVPRNTEAFF. CDR3 bases: TGTGCCAGTAGTATAGTTCCTCGGAACACTGAAGCTTTCTTT.

The CDR3 here is CASGKDTRTGELFF. CDR3 DNA sequence: TGTGCTAGTGGTAAAGACACAAGGACCGGGGAGCTGTTTTTT. The gene calls are TRBV12-5 and TRBJ2-2; no clear D. CDR1 and CDR2 from the germline V gene are LGHNT and FRNRAP. The CDR3 loop spans 14 amino acids. V was pared by 5 bases and J by 5 bases, with 12 bases between.

V is TRBV6-5 and J is TRBJ1-2; the D gene is possibly TRBD1 (6 bases). The CDR3 extends over 14 amino acids. CDR1 MNHEY and CDR2 SVGAGI come from the germline V gene. Trimming took off 5 bases at V and 3 bases at J, with 13 bases between the two ends. Written as DNA, the CDR3 is TGTGCCAGCAGTCCGAGGCCAGGGGACTATGGCTACACCTTC. Translated: CASSPRPGDYGYTF.

The chain employs TRBV5-1 and TRBJ2-1; the match to TRBD1 covers 8 bases. Germline CDR1 and CDR2: SGHRS and YFSETQ. With 4 bases clipped from V and 9 bases from J, the junction kept 6 bases outside the gene matches. The length of the CDR3 is 13 residues. The chain's CDR3 is CASSEDRVGEQFF. The CDR3, as DNA: TGCGCCAGCAGCGAGGACAGGGTGGGTGAGCAGTTCTTC.

This chain links TRBV5-4 with TRBJ2-7; TRBD2 agrees at 12 bases. Germline CDR1 SGHNT, CDR2 YYREEE (reference sequence). Trimming cost V 3 bases and J 2 bases; bases outside gene matches: 3. This CDR3 is built from 15 residues. CDR3 amino acids: CASSSRTSGTYEQYF. CDR3 nucleotides: TGTGCCAGCAGCTCCCGGACTAGCGGGACCTACGAGCAGTACTTC.

This chain connects TRBV4-1 to TRBJ2-5; 14 bases map to TRBD2. Trimming cost V 0 bases and J 7 bases; bases outside gene matches: 7. Per the germline V gene, CDR1 is MGHRA and CDR2 is YSYEKL. The CDR3 runs 17 residues. CDR3 sequence (DNA): TGCGCCAGCAGCCAAGATCGGGGACTAGCGGGAGAGGGGACCCAGTACTTC. The encoded protein is CASSQDRGLAGEGTQYF.

The gene calls are TRBV7-9 and TRBJ2-2; D not certain. Trimming took off 5 bases at V and 1 base at J, with 5 bases between the two ends. The CDR3 spans 13 residues. Germline lookup yields CDR1 SEHNR and CDR2 FQNEAQ (reference sequence). CDR3 amino acids: CASSPRNTGELFF. In DNA, the CDR3 is TGTGCCAGCAGCCCCCGGAACACCGGGGAGCTGTTTTTT.

This rearrangement joins TRBV5-4 to TRBJ2-7, with TRBD1 matching 10 bases. This CDR3 is built from 17 residues. With 1 base clipped from V and 7 bases from J, the junction kept 14 bases outside the gene matches. Germline CDR1 reads SGHNT; CDR2 reads YYREEE (reference sequence). This CDR3 reads CASSLSDPGQGRREQYF. Here the CDR3 DNA reads TGTGCCAGCAGCTTGAGCGACCCGGGACAGGGGAGGAGGGAGCAGTACTTC.

The CDR3 nucleotides read TGTGCCAGCAGGCGGGATACAGAGACCCAGTACTTC. Translating gives CASRRDTETQYF. This rearrangement joins TRBV6-5 to TRBJ2-5, with D possibly being TRBD2 (6 bases). Germline V lookup: CDR1 MNHEY, CDR2 SVGAGI. V was shortened by 6 bases and J by 4 bases, with 9 bases between the two germline ends. The CDR3 runs 12 residues.

The chain couples TRBV7-9 to TRBJ2-7; D unclear. Trimming removed 2 bases from V and 1 base from J, with 21 bases in between. The CDR3 loop spans 18 amino acids. Germline CDR1 reads SEHNR; CDR2 reads FQNEAQ (reference sequence). CDR3 region: CASSLYPDNAENSYEQYF. As DNA, the CDR3 is TGTGCCAGCAGCTTATACCCAGATAACGCGGAAAATTCCTACGAGCAGTACTTC.

The chain combines TRBV9 with TRBJ2-3; D gene ambiguous. The CDR3 runs 14 residues. Deletions cut 0 bases from V and 2 bases from J, with 7 bases between. From germline, CDR1 is SGDLS and CDR2 YYNGEE. DNA for the CDR3: TGTGCCAGCAGCGTAGCTACCAACACAGATACGCAGTATTTT. Translation: CASSVATNTDTQYF.

This chain links TRBV10-3 with TRBJ1-6; 7 bases fit TRBD1. Germline CDR1 ENHRY, CDR2 SYGVKD. Trimming took 10 bases from V and 5 from J; bases not matched to a gene: 8. The CDR3 loop spans 14 amino acids. CDR3 sequence (DNA): TGTGCCACCAGGGGGGGGGCAGATAATTCACCCCTCCACTTT. It specifies CATRGGADNSPLHF.

This clone was seen more than once but under ten times. This chain links TRBV12-3 or TRBV12-4 with TRBJ2-5, with D hard to call. Trimming removed 0 bases at V and 4 bases at J, with 6 bases between. This CDR3 is 13 amino acids long. The CDR3 DNA follows: TGTGCCAGCAGTTTAGCGGCCTTAGAGACCCAGTACTTC. Translation gives CASSLAALETQYF.

This chain uses TRBV7-8 with TRBJ1-1; D gene ambiguous. The CDR3 contains 12 residues. Germline V gene lookup returns CDR1 SGHVS and CDR2 FQNEAQ. The ends were cut back, 5 bases at V and 1 base at J, with 5 bases in the middle. CDR3 in DNA: TGTGCCAGCAGCCATAGGAACACTGAAGCTTTCTTT. Its translation: CASSHRNTEAFF.

This chain links TRBV3-1 (or the pseudogene TRBV3-2) with TRBJ1-1, with D maybe TRBD1 (5 bases). The CDR3 is made up of 14 amino acids. Trimming pared 0 bases from V and 6 bases from J, leaving 11 bases between. Germline V gene sequence: CDR1 LGHDT, CDR2 YNNKEL (reference sequence). In nucleotides, the CDR3 is TGTGCCAGCAGCCAAGATCCTTGGGGGGCTGAAGCTTTCTTT. Residues: CASSQDPWGAEAFF.

The CDR3 protein is CASSPYRGWADTEAFF. CDR3 DNA sequence: TGTGCCAGCAGTCCATACAGGGGATGGGCGGACACTGAAGCTTTCTTT. The chain has TRBV14 and TRBJ1-1; 7 bases agree with TRBD1. The CDR3 is made up of 16 amino acids. Germline values: CDR1 SGHDN, CDR2 FVKESK. The J segment lost 3 bases and the V segment lost 6 bases, leaving 13 bases of the junction unmatched.

The rearrangement links TRBV28 to TRBJ1-5; D remains unclear. V dropped 3 bases and J dropped 3 bases, with 9 bases sitting between them. The CDR3 runs 14 residues. Germline CDR1 is MDHEN and CDR2 is SYDVKM. CDR3 nucleotide sequence: TGTGCCAGCAGTTTTCTCCGGGACAATCAGCCCCAGCATTTT. Its translation is CASSFLRDNQPQHF.

The chain has TRBV5-1 and TRBJ2-1; TRBD2 matches at 14 bases. The germline V gene has CDR1 SGHRS and CDR2 YFSETQ. CDR3 length: 15 amino acids. The V gene end was trimmed by 4 bases and the J gene end by 10 bases; junction bases not matched to a gene: 7. The CDR3: CASSPGLAGEGEQFF. Here the CDR3 DNA reads TGCGCCAGCAGCCCGGGACTAGCGGGAGAAGGGGAGCAGTTCTTC.

This clone was recorded once. The chain links TRBV4-2 to TRBJ2-3; no definite D call. This CDR3 spans 15 amino acids. Germline values: CDR1 LGHNA, CDR2 YNFKEQ. Trimming cost V 4 bases and J 1 base, with 12 bases left between them. The CDR3 is CASSPTVVGTDTQYF. The CDR3 DNA sequence: TGTGCCAGCAGCCCGACTGTTGTTGGCACAGATACGCAGTATTTT.

The chain carries TRBV6-5 and TRBJ2-5, with D unresolved. Germline V gene lookup returns CDR1 MNHEY and CDR2 SVGAGI. Trimming left V 0 bases short and J 5 bases short, with 10 bases between. The CDR3 is 14 residues long. The CDR3 loop is CASSYSGGAETQYF. DNA for the CDR3: TGTGCCAGCAGTTACTCTGGCGGCGCGGAGACCCAGTACTTC.

V and J are TRBV28 and TRBJ2-7; 10 positions match TRBD2. J was trimmed by 2 bases and V by 4 bases; bases with no gene match: 14. The germline CDR1 and CDR2 sequences are MDHEN and SYDVKM. The CDR3 length is 18 residues. CDR3 sequence: CASSSFGGLARRTYEQYF. The CDR3 bases are TGTGCCAGCAGTTCCTTTGGGGGACTAGCGAGAAGGACCTACGAGCAGTACTTC.